A single sample gave rise to the 7 T cell receptor beta chains below, sequenced in a study of beta chain features in type 1 diabetes. The study reverse transcribed the entire isolated RNA, so it sequenced expressed TCRB transcripts. Data came from immunoSEQ multiplex PCR; TCRdb stores just in-frame clones and leaves some out. The repertoire has 300,000 to 350,000 clones, around a fifth of them found once; the top ten carry approximately 0.043%. The sequencing sample was made of naive CD4+ T cells from blood. These receptors came from a woman between 18 and 29 years old in good health.

This chain joins TRBV2 and TRBJ1-5; maybe TRBD1 (5 bases). V was trimmed by 0 bases and J by 6 bases, leaving 9 bases between them. This CDR3 contains 14 residues. CDR1 is SNHLY and CDR2 is FYNNEI in the germline V gene. For the CDR3, the DNA is TGTGCCAGCAGTGAAGCAGGGGCCCCTCAGCCCCAGCATTTT. Amino acid sequence: CASSEAGAPQPQHF.

The chain's CDR3 is CASSFDRYLETQYF. In nucleotides, the CDR3 is TGTGCCAGCAGTTTCGACAGGTATCTCGAGACCCAGTACTTC. This rearrangement joins TRBV11-1 to TRBJ2-5; D may be TRBD1 (6 bases). V was cut by 6 bases and J by 5 bases, with 16 bases left in between. The CDR3 is 14 residues long. Germline V lookup: CDR1 SGHAT, CDR2 FQDESV (reference sequence). Variable domain in full (rest from reference TRBV11-1 and TRBJ2-5): EAEVAQSPRYKITEKSQAVAFWCDPISGHATLYWYRQILGQGPELLVQFQDESVVDDSQLPKDRFSAERLKGVDSTLKIQPAELGDSAMYLCASSFDRYLETQYFGPGTRLLVL.

This sequence joins TRBV16 and TRBJ1-1; tentatively, D is TRBD1 (5 bases). The CDR3 spans 14 residues. Germline V gene lookup returns CDR1 KGHSY and CDR2 FQNENV. Trimming removed 5 bases at V and 5 bases at J, with 15 bases between. This chain's CDR3 is CASSSDGGTTEAFF. CDR3 nucleotide sequence: TGTGCCAGCAGCAGTGATGGGGGGACGACTGAAGCTTTCTTT.

This clone appeared a few times. This chain uses TRBV30 with TRBJ1-5; TRBD1 agrees at 7 bases. The germline V gene has CDR1 GTSNPN and CDR2 SVGIG (reference sequence). This CDR3 has 13 residues. The V gene end was trimmed by 2 bases and the J gene end by 5 bases; junction bases not matched to a gene: 3. Here the CDR3 DNA reads TGTGCCTGGAGTCAAGGGGGCGATCAGCCCCAGCATTTT. Amino acid sequence: CAWSQGGDQPQHF.

V is TRBV5-1 and J is TRBJ2-6; 7 nucleotides line up with TRBD2. Germline CDR1 and CDR2: SGHRS and YFSETQ. Germline trimming cut 4 bases from V and 1 base from J; bases unmatched to any gene: 2. The CDR3 has 15 amino acids. DNA for the CDR3: TGCGCCAGCAGCGTCGGGGGGTCTGGGGCCAACGTCCTGACTTTC. Translating gives CASSVGGSGANVLTF.

The chain is built from TRBV5-6 and TRBJ2-7, with TRBD1 identical over 10 bases. Germline loops: CDR1 SGHDT, CDR2 YYEEEE. This CDR3 region has 13 residues. With V trimmed by 3 bases and J by 5 bases, 2 bases remained unmatched. CDR3 residues: CASSWDRGHEQYF. For the CDR3, the DNA is TGTGCCAGCAGCTGGGACAGGGGTCACGAGCAGTACTTC.

This clone was detected only a few times. The J gene is TRBJ1-2, the V gene TRBV2, with D possibly TRBD1 on 5 matching bases. Trimming removed 7 bases from V and 8 bases from J, with 20 bases in between. CDR1 and CDR2 (germline): SNHLY, FYNNEI. The CDR3 is 14 residues long. The CDR3 is CASTLEGQGGGYTF. CDR3 DNA: TGTGCCAGCACTCTGGAGGGGCAGGGTGGCGGCTACACCTTC.